Below, 10 T cell receptor beta chains from the same sample are listed, as sequenced in a study of neurological immune-mediated disorders. A single record per CDR3 protein comes from TCRdb applying MiXCR to the 5' RACE reads. The data contain about 60,000 distinct CDR3 sequences, under 3.5% of them singletons. The specimen was PBMCs. Receptors were obtained from a woman aged 55-69 years with multiple sclerosis.

This clonotype was found many times. The chain combines TRBV6-2 or TRBV6-3 with TRBJ2-3; 12 nucleotides line up with TRBD2. The germline CDR1 and CDR2 sequences are MNHEY and SVGEGT. This CDR3 is 15 amino acids long. J was trimmed by 4 bases and V by 4 bases; bases with no gene match: 3. CDR3 nucleotides: TGTGCCAGCAGTTCTAGCGGGGGGGCCGCAGATACGCAGTATTTT. This encodes CASSSSGGAADTQYF.

This clonotype was seen a few times. The chain uses TRBV27 and TRBJ2-1; TRBD2 aligns across 14 bases. The J segment lost 4 bases and the V segment lost 4 bases, leaving 12 bases of the junction unmatched. Germline values: CDR1 MNHEY, CDR2 SMNVEV (reference sequence). There are 19 residues in the CDR3. CDR3 coding DNA: TGTGCCAGCAGTTACTCTTTGTGGGGACTAGCGGGGGATTACAATGAGCAGTTCTTC. Amino acids: CASSYSLWGLAGDYNEQFF.

V and J are TRBV18 and TRBJ1-3, with unresolved D. The CDR3 consists of 16 residues. Deletions cut 1 base from V and 3 bases from J, with 13 bases between. Per the germline V gene, CDR1 is KGHSH and CDR2 is LQKENI. CDR3 nucleotides: TGTGCCAGCTCACCACGTGTGGCAGCGAGTGGAAACACCATATATTTT. Translation: CASSPRVAASGNTIYF.

This clonotype was recorded many times. The V gene is TRBV4-1, the J gene TRBJ2-5; 8 nucleotides agree with TRBD1. The CDR3 loop spans 16 amino acids. After removal of 2 bases from V and 4 bases from J, the junction contained 9 bases not matched to a gene. CDR1 is MGHRA, CDR2 YSYEKL, per germline. CDR3 protein: CASSQPLDRAGETQYF. DNA of the CDR3: TGCGCCAGCAGCCAACCCCTGGACAGGGCTGGAGAGACCCAGTACTTC.

This clonotype was counted between two and nine times. This could be a read error, since a much larger clone is one nucleotide away. The conserved final phenylalanine or tryptophan is absent from the CDR3, which likely points to a read error. This sequence joins TRBV20-1 and TRBJ2-2, with D hard to call. This CDR3 is built from 12 residues. V lost 7 bases and J lost 0, with 6 bases in between. The germline gives CDR1 DFQATT, CDR2 SNEGSKA (reference sequence). The CDR3 loop reads CSGLANTGELFI. CDR3 nucleotide sequence: TGCAGTGGGCTGGCGAACACCGGGGAGCTGTTTATT.

This clonotype has a count of ten or more. V is TRBV7-9 and J is TRBJ2-3; TRBD2 aligns across 11 bases. The junction had 4 bases not matched to a gene; V was cut back by 8 bases and J by 0 bases. The CDR3 length is 15 residues. Germline V lookup: CDR1 SEHNR, CDR2 FQNEAQ (reference sequence). Here the CDR3 reads CASGRTSGSTDTQYF. The CDR3 DNA reads TGTGCCAGCGGGAGGACTAGCGGGAGCACAGATACGCAGTATTTT. Full variable domain (rest looked up from reference TRBV7-9 and TRBJ2-3): DTGVSQNPRHKITKRGQNVTFRCDPISEHNRLYWYRQTLGQGPEFLTYFQNEAQLEKSRLLSDRFSAERPKGSFSTLEIQRTEQGDSAMYLCASGRTSGSTDTQYFGPGTRLTVL.

Ten or more counts support this clonotype. This chain joins TRBV9 and TRBJ2-3; TRBD2 is a possible D gene (6 bases). Germline V CDR1 and CDR2: SGDLS, YYNGEE. V lost 1 base, J lost 1 base, and 10 bases lay in between. The CDR3 is 15 amino acids. CDR3 residues: CASSVFGGGTDTQYF. DNA for the CDR3: TGTGCCAGCAGCGTATTCGGCGGGGGCACAGATACGCAGTATTTT.

This clonotype came up many times. The V gene is TRBV5-1, the J gene TRBJ2-2, with D tentatively TRBD2 (7 bases). Germline CDR1 and CDR2: SGHRS and YFSETQ. The V and J ends lost 2 bases and 4 bases respectively, with 12 bases between them. The CDR3 is 15 residues long. DNA for the CDR3: TGCGCCAGCAGCTTCGGGGGGCCGGGCACCGGGGAGCTGTTTTTT. Amino acid sequence: CASSFGGPGTGELFF.

At least ten counts were recorded for this clonotype. The V and J genes are TRBV10-3 and TRBJ1-5; maybe TRBD1 (6 bases). Germline lookup yields CDR1 ENHRY and CDR2 SYGVKD. This CDR3 contains 17 residues. V lost 0 bases and J lost 0, with 12 bases in between. CDR3 bases: TGTGCCATCAGTGAGTCCGGGGGCGGGAATAGCAATCAGCCCCAGCATTTT. It codes for CAISESGGGNSNQPQHF.

Many counts were recorded for this clonotype. The rearrangement uses TRBV20-1 and TRBJ2-5; a weak D match, TRBD2 (6 bases). The V and J ends lost 3 bases and 1 base respectively, with 9 bases between them. Germline V CDR1 and CDR2: DFQATT, SNEGSKA (reference sequence). This CDR3 has 13 amino acids. The CDR3 sequence is CSASVGGQETQYF. The DNA of the CDR3 is TGCAGTGCTAGCGTGGGGGGCCAAGAGACCCAGTACTTC.